The present T cell receptor (beta chain) was sequenced within a study of CXCR3-negative and CXCR3-positive naive CD8 T cells. General study results and limits: More hydrophobic TRB CDR3s were found in CXCR3-positive naive cells than in CXCR3-negative naive cells. TRBV-TRBJ usage was alike in naive CXCR3-negative and CXCR3-positive cells but differed in memory cells.

Germline V gene sequence: CDR1 MDHEN, CDR2 SYDVKM. This CDR3 is built from 13 residues. The method, 5' RACE with UMI labels, was used to prepare the TRB cDNA libraries. TCRdb reanalyzed the 5' RACE reads and collapses them to one entry per CDR3 protein, without DNA. The sample totals some 130,000 distinct CDR3 sequences. Comment on this clonotype: Its specificity is not known.

Sequencing was carried out using naive CXCR3- CD8+ T cells from blood. Subset: CD45RO-CCR7+CD27+CD95- naive CD8+ T cells lacking CXCR3 (TNR3-). The V call is TRBV28, the J call TRBJ2-3; TCRdb's D call of TRBD1 is untestable without DNA. This clonotype was sampled from a human donor in good health. Some clones in this sample may be carry-over from other donors' samples. The CDR3 here is CASGGGGTDTQYF. The full variable domain, rest sourced from reference TRBV28 and TRBJ2-3, is DVKVTQSSRYLVKRTGEKVFLECVQDMDHENMFWYRQDPGLGLRLIYFSYDVKMKEKGDIPEGYSVSREKKERFSLILESASTNQTSMYLCASGGGGTDTQYFGPGTRLTVL.